The 20 T cell receptor beta chains listed next were all sequenced from one sample in a study of cytomegalovirus exposure and HLA in healthy donors. Using immunoSEQ multiplex PCR, the repertoire was profiled, and TCRdb retains in-frame clones only, with some absent. The table has about 150,000 clones, roughly 90% seen once; the top ten hold about 20%. The sequenced sample consisted of PBMCs. The receptor source for this set is a man aged 18 to 29 in good health and CMV-seropositive.

The chain links TRBV18 to TRBJ2-7, with 8 bases fitting TRBD2. Germline lookup yields CDR1 KGHSH and CDR2 LQKENI. This CDR3 spans 15 amino acids. The V and J ends lost 8 bases and 2 bases, in that order; junction bases with no gene match: 11. The CDR3, as DNA: TGTGCCAGCCGCTCAAGCGGGGGACTAACCTACGAGCAGTACTTC. This translates into CASRSSGGLTYEQYF.

The CDR3 DNA reads as TGTGCCAGCAAGTTCGACAGCTCCCGACCGCCCCAGCATTTT. Translation gives CASKFDSSRPPQHF. The J gene is TRBJ1-5, the V gene TRBV6-1; D may be TRBD1 (5 bases). V was clipped by 7 bases and J by 9 bases, with 19 bases between them. The germline gives CDR1 MNHNS, CDR2 SASEGT. CDR3 length: 14 residues.

This clone was detected only a few times. The CDR3 nucleotides read TGCGCCAGCAGCCAGACAGGGGAGAGCAGCCATGGCTACACCTTC. Translating it yields CASSQTGESSHGYTF. The chain couples TRBV4-3 to TRBJ1-2, with 8 bases identical to TRBD1. Trimming took 3 bases from V and 6 from J; bases not matched to a gene: 9. Germline CDR1 reads LGHNA; CDR2 reads YSLEER. The CDR3 consists of 15 residues.

This chain joins TRBV9 and TRBJ1-1, with 12 bases that match TRBD1. The CDR3 consists of 17 residues. Germline lookup yields CDR1 SGDLS and CDR2 YYNGEE. V gave up 4 bases and J gave up 4 bases; unmatched junction bases: 11. The CDR3 region has the DNA TGTGCCAGCAGCCGTGGGGGACAGGGGGCCCAAATCACTGAAGCTTTCTTT. Residues: CASSRGGQGAQITEAFF. Supplemented by reference TRBV9 and TRBJ1-1, the full variable domain reads DSGVTQTPKHLITATGQRVTLRCSPRSGDLSVYWYQQSLDQGLQFLIQYYNGEERAKGNILERFSAQQFPDLHSELNLSSLELGDSALYFCASSRGGQGAQITEAFFGQGTRLTVV.

This rearrangement joins TRBV13 to TRBJ1-2, with D maybe TRBD1 (6 bases). The CDR3 sequence is 15 residues long. Germline-derived CDR1 and CDR2 are PRHDT and FYEKMQ (reference sequence). Trimming left V 3 bases short and J 3 bases short, with 14 bases between. CDR3: CASSLGAQRDYGYTF. Written as DNA, the CDR3 is TGTGCCAGCAGCTTGGGGGCACAGAGGGACTATGGCTACACCTTC.

The rearrangement joins TRBV28 to TRBJ2-7; the match to TRBD2 covers 8 bases. The CDR3 contains 15 residues. The germline V gene encodes CDR1 MDHEN and CDR2 SYDVKM. Losses at the gene ends were 5 bases for V and 3 bases for J; bases not matched to a gene: 9. CDR3 sequence: CASSPRLAPNYEQYF. CDR3 DNA sequence: TGTGCCAGCAGTCCCCGACTAGCGCCAAACTACGAGCAGTACTTC.

This clone was seen only a few times. The gene calls are TRBV5-4 and TRBJ1-1; maybe TRBD1 (6 bases). The CDR3 runs 14 residues. Per germline, CDR1 SGHNT and CDR2 YYREEE (reference sequence). Trimming removed 0 bases at V and 1 base at J, with 7 bases between. CDR3 protein: CASSLDRANTEAFF. Here the CDR3 DNA reads TGTGCCAGCAGCTTGGACAGGGCGAACACTGAAGCTTTCTTT.

V and J are TRBV5-1 and TRBJ1-1; maybe TRBD1 (6 bases). Trimming shortened V by 1 base and J by 6 bases, and 16 bases separated the two germline ends. The CDR3 is 15 residues long. Per germline, CDR1 SGHRS and CDR2 YFSETQ. CDR3 loop: CASSLRRGADAEAFF. In DNA, the CDR3 is TGCGCCAGCAGCTTGCGTCGGGGGGCCGATGCTGAAGCTTTCTTT.

The V gene is TRBV9, the J gene TRBJ1-3; weak D call: TRBD1 (6 bases). Germline V gives CDR1 SGDLS, CDR2 YYNGEE. CDR3 length: 20 residues. V was clipped by 3 bases and J by 0 bases, with 25 bases between them. The CDR3 DNA reads TGTGCCAGCAGCGGAGACTCCGGGACACCGCCCCCCCTCTCTGGAAACACCATATATTTT. Amino acid sequence: CASSGDSGTPPPLSGNTIYF.

CDR3 sequence reads: CAWSARPTYGYTF. The CDR3 bases are TGTGCCTGGAGTGCCAGGCCTACCTATGGCTACACCTTC. The chain has TRBV30 and TRBJ1-2; no reliable D call. Germline lookup yields CDR1 GTSNPN and CDR2 SVGIG (reference sequence). The CDR3 covers 13 residues. V was shortened by 1 base and J by 4 bases, with 10 bases between the two germline ends.

This clone appeared a single time. V usage is TRBV5-4 and J usage is TRBJ1-2; D call uncertain. The V gene's germline CDR1 is SGHNT and CDR2 YYREEE (reference sequence). The length of the CDR3 is 13 residues. The V gene lost 1 base and the J gene lost 2 bases, with 6 bases spanning the gap. CDR3 nucleotides: TGTGCCAGCAGCTTGAGTCAGAACTATGGCTACACCTTC. It codes for CASSLSQNYGYTF.

The chain recombines TRBV25-1 with TRBJ2-1, with 8 bases identical to TRBD2. This CDR3 comprises 16 residues. The junction had 14 bases not matched to a gene; V was cut back by 6 bases and J by 7 bases. Germline loops: CDR1 MGHDK, CDR2 SYGVNS. In nucleotides, the CDR3 is TGTGCCAGCAGCTCGGGGGGGGGCCATGTTTGGAATGAGCAGTTCTTC. Residues: CASSSGGGHVWNEQFF.

This chain uses TRBV2 with TRBJ1-1; D unclear. V was shortened by 6 bases and J by 7 bases, with 12 bases between the two germline ends. Germline V gene data show CDR1 as SNHLY and CDR2 as FYNNEI. The CDR3 is 12 amino acids. CDR3 sequence reads: CASSNSGLEAFF. CDR3 in DNA: TGTGCCAGCAGCAACAGTGGCCTTGAAGCTTTCTTT. The whole variable domain, remainder taken from reference TRBV2 and TRBJ1-1, is EPEVTQTPSHQVTQMGQEVILRCVPISNHLYFYWYRQILGQKVEFLVSFYNNEISEKSEIFDDQFSVERPDGSNFTLKIRSTKLEDSAMYFCASSNSGLEAFFGQGTRLTVV.

The rearrangement joins TRBV2 to TRBJ2-5, with a weak D call TRBD2 (5 bases). CDR3 length: 13 residues. Germline lookup yields CDR1 SNHLY and CDR2 FYNNEI. Trimming stripped 7 bases from V and 5 bases from J, with 14 bases between. CDR3 amino acids: CASIRRLGETQYF. As DNA, the CDR3 is TGTGCCAGCATCAGGAGGTTAGGGGAGACCCAGTACTTC.

This chain uses TRBV4-1 with TRBJ2-3; 7 nucleotides align to TRBD2. V was pared by 4 bases and J by 2 bases, with 6 bases of the junction left unmatched. Germline CDR1 is MGHRA and CDR2 is YSYEKL. The CDR3 covers 15 residues. The CDR3 DNA reads as TGCGCCAGCAGCCTGGGGGGGGTTGACACAGATACGCAGTATTTT. Translated, it gives CASSLGGVDTDTQYF.

The genes are TRBV6-6 and TRBJ2-3; D is perhaps TRBD1 (5 bases). Per germline, CDR1 MNHNY and CDR2 SVGAGI (reference sequence). Trimming cost V 5 bases and J 1 base, with 10 bases left between them. The CDR3 is 14 residues long. DNA of the CDR3: TGTGCCAGCAGTAAGGGGCATGGCACAGATACGCAGTATTTT. It yields the protein CASSKGHGTDTQYF.

This chain joins TRBV6-5 and TRBJ2-5; 10 positions agree with TRBD2. Germline values: CDR1 MNHEY, CDR2 SVGAGI. The CDR3 contains 15 residues. The J segment lost 5 bases and the V segment lost 7 bases, leaving 10 bases of the junction unmatched. CDR3 region: CASIEAGGPGETQYF. The CDR3 nucleotides are TGTGCCAGCATCGAAGCGGGAGGGCCCGGGGAGACCCAGTACTTC.

This rearrangement joins TRBV10-3 to TRBJ2-3; TRBD1 agrees at 7 bases. The germline CDR1 and CDR2 sequences are ENHRY and SYGVKD. The CDR3 runs to 13 residues. After removal of 5 bases from V and 1 base from J, the junction contained 0 bases not matched to a gene. The CDR3 loop is CAISTGGTDTQYF. The DNA of the CDR3 is TGTGCCATCAGTACAGGGGGCACAGATACGCAGTATTTT.

The CDR3 reads CASSMGQPKYQPQHF. The CDR3 DNA is TGTGCCAGCAGCATGGGACAGCCCAAATATCAGCCCCAGCATTTT. V is TRBV6-5 and J is TRBJ1-5; 7 nucleotides line up with TRBD1. Germline V gene sequence: CDR1 MNHEY, CDR2 SVGAGI. The J segment lost 5 bases and the V segment lost 6 bases, leaving 10 bases of the junction unmatched. CDR3 length equals 15 residues.

The chain recombines TRBV19 with TRBJ1-1; maybe TRBD1 (5 bases). Trimming stripped 4 bases from V and 4 bases from J, with 13 bases between. The CDR3 contains 14 residues. The germline V gene has CDR1 LNHDA and CDR2 SQIVND (reference sequence). Here the CDR3 DNA reads TGTGCCAGTAGTACCCTGTCCGGGGGCACTGAAGCTTTCTTT. It is translated as CASSTLSGGTEAFF.